The entry below gives a single T cell receptor beta chain sequence along with its context. Only one count was recorded for this clone. The specificity of this receptor is unknown. No much larger clone is present one base from it, and per-base qualities are unavailable. This record comes from a study of Tregs in tolerant kidney transplant recipients (dated by TCRdb to the late 2010s). Study-level background: The study used TCRbeta sequencing to identify donor-specific regulatory T cells before combined kidney and bone marrow transplantation, then tracked those cells after transplant. TCRbeta repertoire sequencing was used in 3 healthy controls to compare several methods for expanding Tregs specific for an allogeneic donor.

Counted from cysteine to phenylalanine, this CDR3 has 15 amino acids. The DNA shown is the 45-base CDR3, in frame from base 1. Relative to germline, V is 4 bases shorter and J is 3 bases shorter, with 15 bases between their ends. Looking up the germline V gene (reference sequence) yields CDR1 SEHNR and CDR2 FQNEAQ. Beyond this particular receptor, the publication reports: The study was limited by small patient numbers, and the findings need validation in larger populations and under other immunosuppression protocols. The most biologically relevant and donor-specific TCRbeta repertoire appeared to be identified by expanding Tregs with activated donor B cells. Biological reproducibility was not directly addressed, though technical replication error appeared minimal.

Unstimulated Tregs (CD4+CD25+CD127-), CD4+ non-Tregs (CD4+CD25-), CD4 and CD8 cells were FACS-sorted from thawed PBMCs. Blood from healthy controls was obtained either as purchased buffy coats or from healthy volunteers. Healthy control blood was separated into PBMCs by Ficoll density gradient and cryopreserved, and patient PBMCs were collected both before and after transplant. For TCRbeta CDR3 sequencing, genomic DNA from the sorted cells was extracted using the QIAGEN DNeasy Blood and Tissue Kit. Through immunoSEQ, high-throughput TCRbeta CDR3 sequencing was done commercially, including PCR amplification with internal controls and bias correction. As for the original processing: Unique productive TCRbeta sequences were defined by CDR3 nucleotide sequence when primers matched and otherwise by CDR3 amino acid sequence together with Vbeta and Jbeta genes. To correct for sorting error, sequences found in more than one sorted population at a frequency ratio of 2:1 or less were discarded, and the remaining shared sequences were assigned to the population with the higher frequency. A sequence was defined as donor-reactive if the sequence was expanded at least 5-fold in CFSE-low cells compared with unstimulated cells and had a frequency of at least 0.01% in CFSE-low cells. Repertoire divergence was quantified by Jensen-Shannon divergence calculated from the top 100 TCRbeta sequences ranked by frequency. For samples with multiple sequencing runs, sorting error was corrected in each run separately before the runs were combined. TCRdb retrieved this table from immuneACCESS and kept in-frame rearrangements only. Not all clones are present; in checked studies, unresolved V genes account for under half, and no reason is known for the remainder. For V, J and clone size, that table is used; D and trimming come from the DNA. This sample holds approximately 65,000 clones; 80% to 85% were observed only once. Roughly 4.9% of the sample is taken by the ten largest.

This receptor was obtained from a human donor in good health. The rearranged segments are TRBV7-9 and TRBJ1-1; matching of 5 bases hints at TRBD1 as the D gene. The sample comprised CD4+ T cells from blood. The CDR3 is CASSYRQKAYTEAFF. The DNA is as follows: TGTGCCAGCAGCTACAGACAGAAAGCCTACACTGAAGCTTTCTTT.